Sequencing of this T cell receptor (beta chain) was carried out in a study of blood T cell repertoires in COVID-19. For the study at large: The origin of the acute and convalescent COVID-19 samples was the United States, Italy and Spain.

The CDR3 is made up of 14 amino acids. CDR1 GTSNPN and CDR2 SVGIG come from the germline V gene (reference sequence). The junction had 5 bases not matched to a gene; V was cut back by 0 bases and J by 6 bases. As handled by the study authors: Reference gene primer amplification gave nucleated cell count estimates. Repertoires were generated with immunoSEQ multiplex PCR, while TCRdb's copy carries only in-frame clones and drops some. The V and J calls and clone size are taken from that table; D and trimming were inferred from the DNA. The top ten hold 6.3% of the sample, which has over 250,000 clones, 85% to 90% seen once.

The chain couples TRBV30 to TRBJ1-5; 7 bases are a match to TRBD1. Sequencing was carried out using peripheral blood. This clonotype was sampled from a woman in her fifties or sixties with COVID-19, enrolled during active disease. The CDR3 sequence: CAWSVQGSGQPQHF. The CDR3 nucleotides read TGTGCCTGGAGTGTACAGGGGTCGGGTCAGCCCCAGCATTTT. The whole variable domain, filled in from reference TRBV30 and TRBJ1-5, reads SQTIHQWPATLVQPVGSPLSLECTVEGTSNPNLYWYRQAAGRGLQLLFYSVGIGQISSEVPQNLSASRPQDRQFILSSKKLLLSDSGFYLCAWSVQGSGQPQHFGDGTRLSIL.